The entry below describes one T cell receptor (beta chain). No antigen is known for it. The record originates from a study of CXCR3-negative and CXCR3-positive naive CD8 T cells. The study made its TRB cDNA libraries by 5' RACE, adding UMI labels. TCRdb reprocessed the 5' RACE reads and reports one entry per CDR3 protein, with no DNA. The sample's table shows around 61,000 distinct CDR3 sequences. The CDR3 extends over 13 amino acids. Germline assignment: CDR1 MGHDK and CDR2 SYGVNS. Study-level results: The study found more hydrophobic TRB CDR3s in CXCR3-positive naive cells than in CXCR3-negative naive cells.

The sequence was collected from a human donor in good health. Some clones in this sample may be carry-over from other donors' samples. V is TRBV25-1 and J is TRBJ1-1; absent DNA, TCRdb's TRBD1 call cannot be checked. Sequenced sample: naive CXCR3+ CD8+ T cells from blood. This sample's subset: CD45RO-CCR7+CD27+CD95- naive CD8+ T cells expressing CXCR3 (TNR3+). The CDR3 loop is CASGQGVFTEAFF.